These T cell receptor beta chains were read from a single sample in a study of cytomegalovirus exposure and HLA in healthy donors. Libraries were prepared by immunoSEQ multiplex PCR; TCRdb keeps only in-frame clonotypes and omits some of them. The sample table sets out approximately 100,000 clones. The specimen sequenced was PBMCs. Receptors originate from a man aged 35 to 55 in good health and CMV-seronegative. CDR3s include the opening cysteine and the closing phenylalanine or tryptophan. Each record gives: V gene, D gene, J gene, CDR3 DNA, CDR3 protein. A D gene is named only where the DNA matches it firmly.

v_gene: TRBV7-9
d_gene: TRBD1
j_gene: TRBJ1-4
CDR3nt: TGTGCCAGCAGCATCGACAGGGGAAATGAAAAACTGTTTTTT
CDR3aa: CASSIDRGNEKLFF

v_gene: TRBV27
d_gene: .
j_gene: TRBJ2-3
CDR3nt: TGTGCCAGCAGTTTATCTCAGGCTAGCACAGATACGCAGTATTTT
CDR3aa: CASSLSQASTDTQYF

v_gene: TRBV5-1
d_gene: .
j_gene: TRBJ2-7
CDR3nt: TGCGCCAGCAGCTTGGTTGCAGGGTATGAAAACGAGCAGTACTTC
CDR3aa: CASSLVAGYENEQYF

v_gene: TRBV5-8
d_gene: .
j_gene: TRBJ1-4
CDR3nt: TGTGCCAGCAGCTCTAGGACCAGCGGGGAAAAACTGTTTTTT
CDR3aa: CASSSRTSGEKLFF

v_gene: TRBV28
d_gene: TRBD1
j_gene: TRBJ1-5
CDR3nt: TGTGCCAGCAGTTTACGGCAGGGGGGCAATCAGCCCCAGCATTTT
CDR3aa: CASSLRQGGNQPQHF

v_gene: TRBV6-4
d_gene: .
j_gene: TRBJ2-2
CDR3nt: TGTGCCAGCAGTGTCGGGGGGCTGGACACCGGGGAGCTGTTTTTT
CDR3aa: CASSVGGLDTGELFF

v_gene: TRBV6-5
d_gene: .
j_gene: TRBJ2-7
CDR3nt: TGTGCCAGCAGTCCCGCCGGGAGTACCTACGAGCAGTACTTC
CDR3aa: CASSPAGSTYEQYF

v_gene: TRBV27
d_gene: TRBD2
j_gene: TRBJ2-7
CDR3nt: TGTGCCAGCAGTATGACTAGCGTATCCGAGCAGTACTTC
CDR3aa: CASSMTSVSEQYF

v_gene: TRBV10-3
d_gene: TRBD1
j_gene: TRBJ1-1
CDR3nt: TGTGCCATCAGTGGGGACAGTTATAAAGCTTTCTTT
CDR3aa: CAISGDSYKAFF

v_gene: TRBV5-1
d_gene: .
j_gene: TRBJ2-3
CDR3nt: TGCGCCAGCAGAATGGGACCAGGGGAAGATACGCAGTATTTT
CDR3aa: CASRMGPGEDTQYF

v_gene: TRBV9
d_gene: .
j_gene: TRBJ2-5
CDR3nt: TGTGCCAGCGGGGAGGGGGGAGGAGAGACCCAGTACTTC
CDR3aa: CASGEGGGETQYF

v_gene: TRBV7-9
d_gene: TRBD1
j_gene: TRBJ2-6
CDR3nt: TGTGCCAGCAGCGCAAAGACAGGGGTCGGGGCCAACGTCCTGACTTTC
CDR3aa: CASSAKTGVGANVLTF

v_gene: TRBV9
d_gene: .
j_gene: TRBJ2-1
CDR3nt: TGTGCCAGCAGCCTCGAGAGTTCCTACAATGAGCAGTTCTTC
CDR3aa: CASSLESSYNEQFF

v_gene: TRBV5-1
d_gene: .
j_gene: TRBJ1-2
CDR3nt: TGCGCCAGCAGCCAGGGACAAGCTAACTATGGCTACACCTTC
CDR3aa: CASSQGQANYGYTF

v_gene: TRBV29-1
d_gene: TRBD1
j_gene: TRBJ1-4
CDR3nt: TGCAGCGTGGGGACAGGCTTCAATGAAAAACTGTTTTTT
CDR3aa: CSVGTGFNEKLFF

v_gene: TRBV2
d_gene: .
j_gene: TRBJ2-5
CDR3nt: TGTGCCAGCAGGACGACAAGAGGGAGCGGCGGAGGTGGGCAAGAGACCCAGTACTTC
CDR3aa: CASRTTRGSGGGGQETQYF

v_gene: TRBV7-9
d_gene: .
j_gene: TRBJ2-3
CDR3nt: TGTGCCAGCAGCGGAGTTACAGGGGTGGGCCGGGAGGATACGCAGTATTTT
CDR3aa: CASSGVTGVGREDTQYF

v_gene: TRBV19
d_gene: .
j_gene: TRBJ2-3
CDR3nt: TGTGCCAGTAGTATGGAGCGGGCCTCGCAGTATTTT
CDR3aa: CASSMERASQYF

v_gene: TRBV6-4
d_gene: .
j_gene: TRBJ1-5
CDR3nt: TGTGCCAGCAGTGACGCGGACAGAAATCAGCCCCAGCATTTT
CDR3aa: CASSDADRNQPQHF

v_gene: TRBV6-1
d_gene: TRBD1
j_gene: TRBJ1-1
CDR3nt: TGTGCCAGCAGAGACAGGGAGAACACTGAAGCTTTCTTT
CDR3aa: CASRDRENTEAFF

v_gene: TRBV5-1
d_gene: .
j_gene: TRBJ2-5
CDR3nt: TGCGCCAGCAGCTTGGGTCGGGGGGCAGGTGAGACCCAGTACTTC
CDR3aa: CASSLGRGAGETQYF

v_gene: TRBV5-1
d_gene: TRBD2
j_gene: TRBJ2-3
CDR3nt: TGCGCCAGCAGCTTGAGCGGGAGGGAGAAAACTAGCACAGATACGCAGTATTTT
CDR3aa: CASSLSGREKTSTDTQYF